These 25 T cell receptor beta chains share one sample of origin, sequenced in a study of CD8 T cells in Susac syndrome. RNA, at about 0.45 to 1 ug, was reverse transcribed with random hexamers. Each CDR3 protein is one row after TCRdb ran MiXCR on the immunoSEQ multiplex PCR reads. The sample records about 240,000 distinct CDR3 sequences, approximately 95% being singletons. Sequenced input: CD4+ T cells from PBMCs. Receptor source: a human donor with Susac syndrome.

CDR3 coding DNA: TGTGCCAGCAGCGTATCATCCCAACCGGCCACTGAAGCTTTCTTT. Protein: CASSVSSQPATEAFF. V usage is TRBV9 and J usage is TRBJ1-1; D gene uncertain. Trimming took 1 base from V and 4 from J, leaving 14 bases between them. From germline, CDR1 is SGDLS and CDR2 YYNGEE. The CDR3 length is 15 residues.

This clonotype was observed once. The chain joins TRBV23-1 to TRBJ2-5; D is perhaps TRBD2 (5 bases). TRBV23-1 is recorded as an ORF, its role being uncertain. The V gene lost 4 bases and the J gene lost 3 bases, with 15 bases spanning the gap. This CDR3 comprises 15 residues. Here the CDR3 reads CASSRRIRRKETQYF. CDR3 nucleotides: TGCGCCAGCAGTCGCCGGATCCGGAGGAAAGAGACCCAGTACTTC.

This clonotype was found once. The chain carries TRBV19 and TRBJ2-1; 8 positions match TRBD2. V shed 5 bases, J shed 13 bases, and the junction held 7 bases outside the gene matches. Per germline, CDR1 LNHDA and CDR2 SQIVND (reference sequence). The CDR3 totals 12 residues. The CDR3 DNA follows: TGTGCCAGTAGTTCGGCGGGGGGAAGCCAGTTCTTC. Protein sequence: CASSSAGGSQFF.

This CDR3 reads CASSLGTPTYEQYF. The CDR3 DNA is TGTGCCAGCAGTTTAGGGACACCTACCTACGAGCAGTACTTC. The chain joins TRBV28 to TRBJ2-7; D is perhaps TRBD1 (6 bases). This CDR3 contains 14 residues. In germline, CDR1 is MDHEN, CDR2 SYDVKM. The germline V and J ends were trimmed by 2 bases and 2 bases, with 10 bases remaining between them.

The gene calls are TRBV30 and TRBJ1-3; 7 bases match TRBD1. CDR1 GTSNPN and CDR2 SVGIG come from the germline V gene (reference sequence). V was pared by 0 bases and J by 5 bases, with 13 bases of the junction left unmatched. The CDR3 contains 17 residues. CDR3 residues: CAWSVRISRDSRNTIYF. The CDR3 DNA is TGTGCCTGGAGTGTACGAATAAGCAGGGACAGCCGAAACACCATATATTTT. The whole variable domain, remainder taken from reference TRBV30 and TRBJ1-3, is SQTIHQWPATLVQPVGSPLSLECTVEGTSNPNLYWYRQAAGRGLQLLFYSVGIGQISSEVPQNLSASRPQDRQFILSSKKLLLSDSGFYLCAWSVRISRDSRNTIYFGEGSWLTVV.

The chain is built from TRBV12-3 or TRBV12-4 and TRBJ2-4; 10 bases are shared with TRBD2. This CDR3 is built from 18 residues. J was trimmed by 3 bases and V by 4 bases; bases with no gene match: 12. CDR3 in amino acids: CASSYRASGSSDKNIQYF. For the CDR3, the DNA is TGTGCCAGCAGTTATAGGGCTAGCGGGAGCTCGGACAAAAACATTCAGTACTTC.

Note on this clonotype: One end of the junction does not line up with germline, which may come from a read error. The CDR3 sequence: CASSLGLGTGPYNEQFF. For the CDR3, the DNA is TGTGCTAGCAGCTTAGGATTAGGGACAGGACCCTACAATGAGCAGTTCTTC. The rearrangement joins TRBV7-7 to TRBJ2-1, with 8 bases fitting TRBD1. The germline CDR1 and CDR2 sequences are SSHAT and FNYEAQ (reference sequence). The CDR3 runs to 17 residues. The full variable domain, completed using reference TRBV7-7 and TRBJ2-1, is GAGVSQSPRYKVTKRGQDVTLRCDPISSHATLYWYQQALGQGPEFLTYFNYEAQPDKSGLPSDRFSAERPEGSISTLTIQRTEQRDSAMYRCASSLGLGTGPYNEQFFGPGTRLTVL.

CDR3: CSVYVPSSYNEQFF. CDR3 sequence (DNA): TGCAGCGTTTATGTCCCGAGCTCCTACAATGAGCAGTTCTTC. The V and J genes are TRBV29-1 and TRBJ2-1, with no clear D. Germline-derived CDR1 and CDR2 are SQVTM and ANQGSEA. The CDR3 extends over 14 amino acids. V shed 5 bases and J shed 0 bases, with 11 bases lying between them.

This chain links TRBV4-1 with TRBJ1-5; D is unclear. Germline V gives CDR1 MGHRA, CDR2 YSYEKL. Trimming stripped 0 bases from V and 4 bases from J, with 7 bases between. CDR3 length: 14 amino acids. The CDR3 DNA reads TGCGCCAGCAGCCAAGAACCCGTTAATCAGCCCCAGCATTTT. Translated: CASSQEPVNQPQHF.

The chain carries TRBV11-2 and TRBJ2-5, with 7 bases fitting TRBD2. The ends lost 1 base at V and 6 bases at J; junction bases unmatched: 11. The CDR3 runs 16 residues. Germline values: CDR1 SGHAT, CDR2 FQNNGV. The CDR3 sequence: CASSLADAGARKTQYF. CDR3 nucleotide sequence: TGTGCCAGCAGCTTAGCCGATGCGGGAGCTCGCAAGACCCAGTACTTC.

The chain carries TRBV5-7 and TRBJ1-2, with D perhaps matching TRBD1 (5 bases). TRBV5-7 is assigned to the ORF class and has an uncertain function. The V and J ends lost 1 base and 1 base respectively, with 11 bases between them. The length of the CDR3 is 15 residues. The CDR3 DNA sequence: TGTGCCAGCAGCTTGCTTCGGGGGAATAACTATGGCTACACCTTC. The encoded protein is CASSLLRGNNYGYTF.

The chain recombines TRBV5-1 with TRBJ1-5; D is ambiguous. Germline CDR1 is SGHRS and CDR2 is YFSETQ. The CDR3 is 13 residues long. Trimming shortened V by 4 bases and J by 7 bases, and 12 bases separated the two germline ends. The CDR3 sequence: CASSLNTEQPQHF. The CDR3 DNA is TGCGCCAGCAGCCTCAATACAGAGCAGCCCCAGCATTTT.

The CDR3 DNA is TGTGCCAGCAGTTTTGGGAGTCGGGAGACCCAGTACTTC. Protein: CASSFGSRETQYF. The V and J genes are TRBV12-3 or TRBV12-4 and TRBJ2-5, with D perhaps TRBD2 (5 bases). Trimming removed 3 bases at V and 5 bases at J, with 10 bases between. The CDR3 spans 13 residues.

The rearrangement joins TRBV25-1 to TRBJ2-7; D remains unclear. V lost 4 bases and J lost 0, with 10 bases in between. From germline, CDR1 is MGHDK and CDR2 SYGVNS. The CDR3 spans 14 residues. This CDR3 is CASSGAVSSYEQYF. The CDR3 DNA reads TGTGCCAGCAGTGGGGCGGTAAGCTCCTACGAGCAGTACTTC.

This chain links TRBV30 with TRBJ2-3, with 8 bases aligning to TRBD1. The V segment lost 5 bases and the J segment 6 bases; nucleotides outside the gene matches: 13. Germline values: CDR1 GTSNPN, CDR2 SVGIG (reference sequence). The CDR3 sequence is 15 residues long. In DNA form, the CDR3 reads TGTGCCTGGGCCCGGACAGGGATTATGTCGGATACGCAGTATTTT. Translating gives CAWARTGIMSDTQYF.

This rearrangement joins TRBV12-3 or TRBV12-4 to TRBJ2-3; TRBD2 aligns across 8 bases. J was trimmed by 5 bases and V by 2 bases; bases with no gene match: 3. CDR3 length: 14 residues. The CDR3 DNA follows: TGTGCCAGCAGTTTAACGACTAGCGTAGATACGCAGTATTTT. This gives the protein CASSLTTSVDTQYF.

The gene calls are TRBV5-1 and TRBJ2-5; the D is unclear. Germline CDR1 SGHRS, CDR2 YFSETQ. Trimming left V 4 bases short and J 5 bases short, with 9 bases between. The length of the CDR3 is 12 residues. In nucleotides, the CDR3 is TGCGCCAGCAGCGGAGTGGGGGAGACCCAGTACTTC. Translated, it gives CASSGVGETQYF.

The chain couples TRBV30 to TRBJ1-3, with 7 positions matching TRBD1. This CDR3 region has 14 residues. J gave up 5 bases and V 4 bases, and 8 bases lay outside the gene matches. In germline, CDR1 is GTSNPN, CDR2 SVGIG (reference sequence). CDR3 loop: CAWMFRGPRNTIYF. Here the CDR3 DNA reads TGTGCCTGGATGTTTAGGGGGCCAAGAAACACCATATATTTT.

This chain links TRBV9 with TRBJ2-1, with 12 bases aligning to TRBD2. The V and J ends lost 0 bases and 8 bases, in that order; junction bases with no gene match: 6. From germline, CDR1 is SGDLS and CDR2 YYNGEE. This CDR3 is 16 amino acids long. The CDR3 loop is CASSVDPSGRAHEQFF. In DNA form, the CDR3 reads TGTGCCAGCAGCGTAGACCCTAGCGGGAGGGCTCATGAGCAGTTCTTC.

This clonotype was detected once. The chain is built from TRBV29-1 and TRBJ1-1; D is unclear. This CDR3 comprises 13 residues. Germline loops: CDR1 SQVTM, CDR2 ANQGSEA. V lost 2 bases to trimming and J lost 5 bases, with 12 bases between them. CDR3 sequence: CSVERALGTEAFF. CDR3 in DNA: TGCAGCGTTGAACGGGCACTTGGGACTGAAGCTTTCTTT.

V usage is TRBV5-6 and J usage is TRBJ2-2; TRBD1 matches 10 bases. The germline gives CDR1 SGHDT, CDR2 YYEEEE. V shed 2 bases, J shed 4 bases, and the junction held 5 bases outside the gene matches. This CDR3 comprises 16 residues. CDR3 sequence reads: CASSFRGTGVTGELFF. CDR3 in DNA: TGTGCCAGCAGCTTCCGGGGGACAGGGGTCACCGGGGAGCTGTTTTTT.

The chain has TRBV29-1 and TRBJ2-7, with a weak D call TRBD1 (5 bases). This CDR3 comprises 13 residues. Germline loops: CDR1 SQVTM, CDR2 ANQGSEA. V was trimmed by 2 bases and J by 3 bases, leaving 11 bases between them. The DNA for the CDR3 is TGCAGCGTTGAATTAGGGCAGGGCTACGAGCAGTACTTC. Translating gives CSVELGQGYEQYF.

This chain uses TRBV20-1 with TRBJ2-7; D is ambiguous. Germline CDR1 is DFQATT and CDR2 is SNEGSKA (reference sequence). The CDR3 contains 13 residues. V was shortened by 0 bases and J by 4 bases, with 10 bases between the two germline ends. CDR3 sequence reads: CSARDVRLYEQYF. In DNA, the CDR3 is TGCAGTGCTAGAGATGTCCGGCTTTACGAGCAGTACTTC.

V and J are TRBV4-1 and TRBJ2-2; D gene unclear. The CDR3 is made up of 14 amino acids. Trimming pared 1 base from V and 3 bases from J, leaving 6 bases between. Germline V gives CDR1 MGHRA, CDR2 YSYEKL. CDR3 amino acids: CASSQAHHTGELFF. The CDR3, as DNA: TGCGCCAGCAGCCAAGCGCACCACACCGGGGAGCTGTTTTTT.

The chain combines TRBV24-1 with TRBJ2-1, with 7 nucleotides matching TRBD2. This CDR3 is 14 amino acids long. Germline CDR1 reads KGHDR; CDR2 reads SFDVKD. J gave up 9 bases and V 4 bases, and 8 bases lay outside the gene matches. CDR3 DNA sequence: TGTGCCACCAGTGACGGGGGGAGAGGGAGTGAGCAGTTCTTC. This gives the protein CATSDGGRGSEQFF.